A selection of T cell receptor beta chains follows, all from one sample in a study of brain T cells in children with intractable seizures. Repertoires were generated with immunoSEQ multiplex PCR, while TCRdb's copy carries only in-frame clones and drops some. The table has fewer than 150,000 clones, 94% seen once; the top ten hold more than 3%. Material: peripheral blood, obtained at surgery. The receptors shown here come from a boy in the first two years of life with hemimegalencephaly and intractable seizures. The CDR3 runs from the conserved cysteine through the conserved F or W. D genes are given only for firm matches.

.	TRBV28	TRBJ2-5	CASSGSVWRQETQYF
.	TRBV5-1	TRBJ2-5	CASSLEETQYF
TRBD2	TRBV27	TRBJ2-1	CASSAGLAGGSSYNEQFF
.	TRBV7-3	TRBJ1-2	CASSPGQSAYGYTF
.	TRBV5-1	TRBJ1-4	CASSLRGHRLTNEKLFF
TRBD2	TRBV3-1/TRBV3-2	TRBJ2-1	CASSKGLAYYNEQFF
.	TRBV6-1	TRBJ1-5	CASSERGYGNQPQHF
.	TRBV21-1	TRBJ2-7	CASRPWTGSSYEQYF
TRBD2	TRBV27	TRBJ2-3	CASRYRNQLAGVSTDTQYF
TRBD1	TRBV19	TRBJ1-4	CASTLGQGTNEKLFF
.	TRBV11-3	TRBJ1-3	CASSPNPGNTIYF
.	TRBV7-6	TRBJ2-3	CASQTGDTQYF
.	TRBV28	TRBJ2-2	CASSFIDPAGELFF
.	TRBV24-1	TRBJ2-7	CATFNRTPDEQYF
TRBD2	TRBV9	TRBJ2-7	CASSVGLAGGTLVSYEQYF
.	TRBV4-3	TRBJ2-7	CASSQNPWVESYEQYF
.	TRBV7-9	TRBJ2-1	CASSSARGGYHREQFF
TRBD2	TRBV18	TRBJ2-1	CASSPPAGGSSNEQFF
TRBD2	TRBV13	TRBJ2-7	CASIRAGGGGEQYF
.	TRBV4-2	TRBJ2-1	CASSQGGRPHGQFF
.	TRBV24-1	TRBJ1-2	CATSETGRGYTF
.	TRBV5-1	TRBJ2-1	CASRLVVYTEQFF
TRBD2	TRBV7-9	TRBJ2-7	CASSSRGAGGISYEQYF
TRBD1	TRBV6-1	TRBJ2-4	CASSDGTGGVDIQYF
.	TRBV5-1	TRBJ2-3	CASSLGSSWGDTQYF
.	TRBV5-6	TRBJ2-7	CASAPVQMISEQYF
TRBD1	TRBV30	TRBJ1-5	CAWSGGQNSNQPQHF
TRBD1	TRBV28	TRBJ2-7	CASSSSGTVYEQYF
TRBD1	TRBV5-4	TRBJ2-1	CASSPGTGWGDEQFF
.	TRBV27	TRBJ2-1	CASSLGSRLGSYNEQFF
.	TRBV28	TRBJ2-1	CASSLKTVYYNEQFF
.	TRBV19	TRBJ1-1	CASSILQGSAFF
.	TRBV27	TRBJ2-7	CASSATDFYEQYF
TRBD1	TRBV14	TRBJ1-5	CASSHGGGQINQPQHF
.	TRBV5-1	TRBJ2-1	CASTRLGTPYNEQFF
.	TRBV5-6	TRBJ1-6	CASSLVDYNSPLHF
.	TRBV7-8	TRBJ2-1	CASSFYGGASYNEQFF
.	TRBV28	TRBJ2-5	CASSGRNGKTQYF
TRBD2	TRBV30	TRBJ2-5	CAWSVAGGETQYF
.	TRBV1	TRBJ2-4	CTSSGTSGRTLAKNIQYF
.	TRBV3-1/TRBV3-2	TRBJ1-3	CASGGGGNTIYF
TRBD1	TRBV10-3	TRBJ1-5	CAIAPGGVSQPQHF
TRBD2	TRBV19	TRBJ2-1	CASSTPGLHSYEQFF
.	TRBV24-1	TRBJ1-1	CATSDGGKNTEAFF
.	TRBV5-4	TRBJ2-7	CASSSLVGHEQYF
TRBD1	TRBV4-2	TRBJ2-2	CASSQGDRNTGELFF
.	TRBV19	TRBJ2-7	CASSIEPLAGPSYEQYF
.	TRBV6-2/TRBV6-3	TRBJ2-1	CASSYPGRTYNEQFF
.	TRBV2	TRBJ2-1	CASSEALEQFF
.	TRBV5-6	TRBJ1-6	CASSLSQLSSYNSPLHF
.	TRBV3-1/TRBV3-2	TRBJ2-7	CASSPSTGNPYEQYF
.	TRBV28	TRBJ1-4	CASTPTGTATNEKLFF
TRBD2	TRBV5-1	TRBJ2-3	CASSLELAGVGTDTQYF
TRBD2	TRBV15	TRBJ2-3	CATSRDRLAGGGHTDTQYF
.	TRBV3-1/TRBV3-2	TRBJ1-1	CASSQDMGLPDTEAFF